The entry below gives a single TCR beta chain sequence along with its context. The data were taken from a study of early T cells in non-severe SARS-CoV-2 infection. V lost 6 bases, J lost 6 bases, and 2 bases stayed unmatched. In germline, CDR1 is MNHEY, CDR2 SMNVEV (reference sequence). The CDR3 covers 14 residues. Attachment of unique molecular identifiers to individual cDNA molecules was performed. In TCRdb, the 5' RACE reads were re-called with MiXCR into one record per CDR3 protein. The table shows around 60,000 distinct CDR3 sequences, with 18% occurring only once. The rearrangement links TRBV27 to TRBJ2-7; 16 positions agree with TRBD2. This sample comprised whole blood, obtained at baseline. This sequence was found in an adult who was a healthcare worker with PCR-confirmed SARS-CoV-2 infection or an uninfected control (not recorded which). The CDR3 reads CASRGTSGRVEQYF. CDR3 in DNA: TGTGCCAGCAGAGGGACTAGCGGGAGGGTCGAGCAGTACTTC.